This T cell receptor beta chain is drawn from a study of regulatory T cells in long-lasting Graves disease listed by TCRdb under 2021. For context, the study as a whole: Antithyroid drugs had been taken for less than 3 months by newly diagnosed Graves' disease patients. The study was registered as a clinical trial and conducted in China. Patients with persistent Graves' disease were compared with patients with newly diagnosed Graves' disease using TCR sequencing and RNA sequencing of peripheral blood. TCR sequencing covered 13 persistent and roughly 20 newly diagnosed Graves' disease patients, some 35 samples in total.

In the paper's terms, the time point label means: newly diagnosed GD, antithyroid drugs for less than 3 months. RNA was extracted from PBMCs in TRIzol for both TCR sequencing and RNA sequencing. The diagnosis of Graves' disease followed American Thyroid Association guidelines. Patients were recruited from an endocrinology department in Xi'an, China. Each patient gave around 9 milliliters of peripheral blood, collected in an EDTA anticoagulant tube. Ficoll Paque Plus density gradient separation was used to isolate PBMCs, and no additional T cell sorting was done. RNA quality was checked with an Agilent 2100 Bioanalyzer and agarose gel, and concentration with a NanoDrop 2000. V is reduced by 5 bases and J by 4 bases, leaving a spacing of 12 bases between them. From cysteine to phenylalanine, the CDR3 is 14 amino acids long. Only the CDR3 DNA stays, 42 bases, in frame from base 1. CDR1 and CDR2 were assigned from the germline V gene (reference sequence) as LGHDT and YNNKEL.

Receptor libraries were prepared by multiplex PCR. TCRdb lists the instrument as Illumina HiSeq 4000. iRepertoire HTBI primers and Arm-PCR amplification of CDR3 regions were used to construct TCR beta libraries. Before sequencing, the PCR products went through gel purification. The source study handled its data this way. Gene usage analysis of CDR3 amino acid clonotypes relied on the approximately 60 TRBV and 12 to 15 TRBJ segments identified across samples. COPE and FqMerger were used to merge the filtered high-quality paired reads into contigs. BLAST was used to align contigs to IMGT TRBV, TRBD and TRBJ reference genes, and CDR3 was defined according to IMGT. Any clonotype with a frequency above 0.1% was counted as a highly expanded clone. Repertoire diversity was measured by Shannon entropy, and V-J evenness by the Gini coefficient. Public clonotypes were defined as clonotypes shared by more than one individual. The raw public reads went through TCRdb reprocessing: fastp at Q25, MiXCR clone calling, in-frame beta chains kept. Identical CDR3 protein sequences are pooled into one entry, listed with their most common genes and DNA. The V and J calls follow TCRdb's processing rather than the paper's. Present in this sample are hundreds of thousands of distinct CDR3 sequences, roughly 15% of which were seen just once. The biggest ten clones account for under 20% of the sample.

Broad study findings and their caveats: Patients with persistent disease shared more public clonotypes (about 3,000) than newly diagnosed patients did (more than 900). As a limitation, the authors acknowledged that the small sample size may reduce accuracy. Only the TCR beta chain was sequenced and analyzed. Because the primary lesion, thyroid tissue, could not be accessed, the study looked at peripheral blood alone. TRBV28, TRBJ1-2 and TRBJ2-5 were preferentially used in persistent disease, while TRBV20-1 and TRBJ2-1 were favored in newly diagnosed disease. Lower TCR Shannon entropy and fewer highly expanded clones were observed in persistent Graves' disease patients than in newly diagnosed patients, which suggested clonal expansion.

This clonotype was seen repeatedly, ten times or more. Which antigen it targets is not known. The input lacks base qualities; no much larger clone sits a single base away. The same sample was also used in a study of T cells in Graves' hyperthyroidism and ophthalmopathy. As that second study puts it: Stable Graves' hyperthyroidism was defined as the absence of progression to ophthalmopathy over 18 months of follow-up. The hyperthyroidism patients were between 18 and 65 years old and newly diagnosed, with a disease duration of less than 2 months. The study excluded patients with uncontrolled infections, other autoimmune diseases, pregnancy or lactation. Clinical symptoms, serum thyroxine and TRAb, thyroid ultrasound, and orbital computed tomography formed the basis for the diagnoses. For the first round of RT-PCR on the TCR CDR3, the HTBI primer set was used together with the Qiagen OneStep RT-PCR kit. Most expanded thyroid clonotypes (frequency above 0.001) were also detected in blood, a finding suggesting that blood repertoires may reflect thyroid immune responses. In cross-validation, a model built on a 13 V-J signature told ophthalmopathy apart from stable hyperthyroidism with 87.88% sensitivity and around 84% specificity, and in testing the same model reached 80%/75%. In validation, the model predicted progression to ophthalmopathy with just under 71% sensitivity and 72% to 75% specificity, a median of approximately 6.7 months before onset. A discovery cohort of roughly 96 patients, fewer than 50 with Graves' ophthalmopathy and fewer than 65 with stable Graves' hyperthyroidism, was used to find distinguishing TCR V-J signatures. Prospective prediction of ophthalmopathy was tested in an independent validation cohort of approximately 19 hyperthyroidism patients and 17 patients who later progressed to ophthalmopathy. The roughly 94 discovery patients were randomly split 7:3 into training and test sets. In addition, the study compared T-cell repertoires in thyroid tissue and in blood from a handful of Graves' hyperthyroidism patients. After sampling, hyperthyroidism patients received methimazole starting at 30 mg daily, and ophthalmopathy patients received high-dose intravenous methylprednisolone. The libraries were constructed in a second round of multiplex PCR and then size-selected and purified. Sequencing of the libraries was done on an Illumina HiSeq2000 using paired-end 100 bp reads. SOAPnuke was used to process the raw data, removing reads that contained adapters or uncalled bases, had a mean Phred below 15, or lacked an exact match to the constant primer or identifier. COPE v1.2.5 was used to merge high-quality paired reads, and clonotypes were defined as unique nucleotide sequences. Clonotypes were aligned to IMGT TRBV, TRBD and TRBJ reference segments using MiTCR v1.1. The analysis included only V-J combinations with a frequency above 0.0001, which together covered around 99% of the repertoires. A TCS score was defined as the ratio of F50 (clonal expansion) to E x V (chaos), with BLOSUM62-based TCRdist applied between CDR3 peptides within each V-J. Welch's t-statistics and random forest reduced fewer than 600 V-J features to 10 to 15, which were used in a naive Bayes classifier (R e1071). Sample size was not statistically predetermined, and investigators were not blinded to group allocation. According to the paper, TCR Vbeta CDR3 sequencing was carried out on around 140 peripheral blood samples, which came from fewer than 50 ophthalmopathy, around 75 hyperthyroidism and approximately 17 progressor patients.

The sequence joins TRBV3-1 to TRBJ1-5; no D gene can be assigned with confidence. The sample was peripheral blood mononuclear cells (PBMCs), taken at new diagnosis, from a patient treated with antithyroid drugs. The sequence came from a woman in her 30s with Graves disease. Donor details come from another sample of the same person, matched by shared clones. The DNA sequence is as follows: TGTGCCAGCAGCTTGGACGGAAGAAATCAGCCCCAGCATTTT. This codes for CASSLDGRNQPQHF.